These T cell receptor beta chains were read from a single sample in a study of T cell responses to AZD1222 COVID-19 vaccine. The assay was immunoSEQ multiplex PCR, and TCRdb's table has in-frame clones only and misses some. The sample lists 100,000 or so clones, just under 90% seen once, with about 3% in the top ten. The sample here was peripheral blood, taken on day 0 of AZD1222 vaccination. Receptors were obtained from an adult in good health. Both conserved end residues are part of each CDR3. Each record gives: J gene, V gene, D gene, CDR3 DNA, CDR3 protein. The D gene is left open where the match is weak.

J gene: TRBJ2-7
V gene: TRBV15
D gene: NA
CDR3 DNA: TGTGCCACCAGCAGAGAGGGGGGACAGTCCTACGAGCAGTACTTC
CDR3 protein: CATSREGGQSYEQYF

J gene: TRBJ1-2
V gene: TRBV5-1
D gene: NA
CDR3 DNA: TGCGCCAGCAGCTTCGGTGAATCAGATGGCTACACCTTC
CDR3 protein: CASSFGESDGYTF

J gene: TRBJ2-3
V gene: TRBV5-1
D gene: NA
CDR3 DNA: TGCGCCAGCAGCCTCCGGCAGGAAACGGATACGCAGTATTTT
CDR3 protein: CASSLRQETDTQYF

J gene: TRBJ2-6
V gene: TRBV7-2
D gene: TRBD1
CDR3 DNA: TGTGCCAGCAGTTTACTGACAGGGGTAGGGGCCAACGTCCTGACTTTC
CDR3 protein: CASSLLTGVGANVLTF

J gene: TRBJ1-3
V gene: TRBV4-3
D gene: NA
CDR3 DNA: TGCGCCAGCAGCCAAGATGGGAGCGGCAGGCCGGGAAACACCATATATTTT
CDR3 protein: CASSQDGSGRPGNTIYF

J gene: TRBJ2-3
V gene: TRBV24-1
D gene: TRBD2
CDR3 DNA: TGTGCCACCAGTGACCGAACAATGACTAGCGGGGGGGACACAGATACGCAGTATTTT
CDR3 protein: CATSDRTMTSGGDTDTQYF

J gene: TRBJ2-3
V gene: TRBV9
D gene: TRBD2
CDR3 DNA: TGTGCCAGCAGCGTAGTAGCGGGGGCACTCTCAGATACGCAGTATTTT
CDR3 protein: CASSVVAGALSDTQYF

J gene: TRBJ1-4
V gene: TRBV7-8
D gene: TRBD1
CDR3 DNA: TGTGCCAGCAGCTTAGGGGACAGGGAAAAACTGTTTTTT
CDR3 protein: CASSLGDREKLFF

J gene: TRBJ1-2
V gene: TRBV28
D gene: NA
CDR3 DNA: TGTGCCAGCGGGGGGGCACTTTATGGCTACACCTTC
CDR3 protein: CASGGALYGYTF

J gene: TRBJ2-1
V gene: TRBV7-2
D gene: NA
CDR3 DNA: TGTGCCAGCAGCTTAGTGGGGGGACGTTCCTACAATGAGCAGTTCTTC
CDR3 protein: CASSLVGGRSYNEQFF

J gene: TRBJ1-6
V gene: TRBV4-3
D gene: NA
CDR3 DNA: TGCGCCAGCAGCCAAGAAAAGCTATTCCACGGTTCACCCCTCCACTTT
CDR3 protein: CASSQEKLFHGSPLHF

J gene: TRBJ2-7
V gene: TRBV29-1
D gene: NA
CDR3 DNA: TGCAGCGTGGTTCAAGGGCCGAGCTCCTACGAGCAGTACTTC
CDR3 protein: CSVVQGPSSYEQYF

J gene: TRBJ1-2
V gene: TRBV9
D gene: NA
CDR3 DNA: TGTGCCAGCAGCGTAAGGCAGGGCAGAACGGATGGCTACACCTTC
CDR3 protein: CASSVRQGRTDGYTF

J gene: TRBJ2-7
V gene: TRBV7-8
D gene: TRBD2
CDR3 DNA: TGTGCCAGCAGCTTCACAAGCGGGATTACCTACGAGCAGTACTTC
CDR3 protein: CASSFTSGITYEQYF